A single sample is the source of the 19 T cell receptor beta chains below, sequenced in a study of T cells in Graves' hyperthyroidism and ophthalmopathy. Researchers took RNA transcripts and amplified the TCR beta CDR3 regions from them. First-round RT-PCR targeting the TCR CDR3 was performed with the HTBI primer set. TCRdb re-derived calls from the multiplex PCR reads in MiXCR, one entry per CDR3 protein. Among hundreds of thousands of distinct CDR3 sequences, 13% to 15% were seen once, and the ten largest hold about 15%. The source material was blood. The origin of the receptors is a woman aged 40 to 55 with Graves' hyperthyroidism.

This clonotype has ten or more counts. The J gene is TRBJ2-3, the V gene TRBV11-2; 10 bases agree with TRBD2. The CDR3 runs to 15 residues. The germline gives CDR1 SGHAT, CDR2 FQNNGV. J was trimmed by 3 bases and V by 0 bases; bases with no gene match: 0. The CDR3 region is CASSLEGLATDTQYF. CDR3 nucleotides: TGTGCCAGCAGCTTAGAGGGACTAGCGACAGATACGCAGTATTTT.

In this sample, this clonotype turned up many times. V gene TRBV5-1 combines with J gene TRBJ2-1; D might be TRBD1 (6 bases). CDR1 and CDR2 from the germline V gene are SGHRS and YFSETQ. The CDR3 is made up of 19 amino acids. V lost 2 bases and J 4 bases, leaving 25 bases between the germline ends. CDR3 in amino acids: CASSFRAGAGPDLYNEQFF. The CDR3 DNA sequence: TGCGCCAGCAGCTTCAGGGCAGGGGCCGGCCCAGACTTGTACAATGAGCAGTTCTTC.

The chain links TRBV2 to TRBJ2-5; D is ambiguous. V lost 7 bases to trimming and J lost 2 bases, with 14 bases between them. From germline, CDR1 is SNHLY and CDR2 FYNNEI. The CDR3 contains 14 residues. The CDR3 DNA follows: TGTGCCAGCACGGTCATAAGTATACAAGAGACCCAGTACTTC. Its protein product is CASTVISIQETQYF.

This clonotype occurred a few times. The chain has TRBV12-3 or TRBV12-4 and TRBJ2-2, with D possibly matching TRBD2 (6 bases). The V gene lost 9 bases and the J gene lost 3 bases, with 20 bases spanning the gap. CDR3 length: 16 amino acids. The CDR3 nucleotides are TGTGCCAGTAGTCCTCGGGTAGCGGTAGACACCGGGGAGCTGTTTTTT. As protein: CASSPRVAVDTGELFF.

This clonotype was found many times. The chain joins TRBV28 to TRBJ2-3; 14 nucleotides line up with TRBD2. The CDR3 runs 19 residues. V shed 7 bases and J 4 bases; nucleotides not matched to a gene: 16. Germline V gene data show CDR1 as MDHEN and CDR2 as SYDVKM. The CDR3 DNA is TGTGCCAGCAAAGGACTAGCGGGAGGAGTGTATGAGGGCCCAGATACGCAGTATTTT. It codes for CASKGLAGGVYEGPDTQYF.

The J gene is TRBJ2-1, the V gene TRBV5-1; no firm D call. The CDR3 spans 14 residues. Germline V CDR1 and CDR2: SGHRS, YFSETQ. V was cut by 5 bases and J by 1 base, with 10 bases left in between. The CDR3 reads CASRAEGSYNEQFF. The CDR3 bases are TGCGCCAGCAGAGCAGAAGGGTCCTACAATGAGCAGTTCTTC.

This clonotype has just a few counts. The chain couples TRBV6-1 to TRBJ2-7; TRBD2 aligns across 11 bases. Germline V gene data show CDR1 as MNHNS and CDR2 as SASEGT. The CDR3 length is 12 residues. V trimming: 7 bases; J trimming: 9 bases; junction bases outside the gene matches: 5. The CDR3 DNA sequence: TGTGCCAGCAACATCGGGACTAGCGGGCAGTACTTC. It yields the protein CASNIGTSGQYF.

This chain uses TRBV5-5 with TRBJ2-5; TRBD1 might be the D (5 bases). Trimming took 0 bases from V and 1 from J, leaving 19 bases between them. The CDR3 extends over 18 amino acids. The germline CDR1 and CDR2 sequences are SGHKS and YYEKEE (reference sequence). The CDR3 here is CASSLALMAGIPQETQYF. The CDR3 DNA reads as TGTGCCAGCAGCTTGGCTCTTATGGCAGGGATTCCCCAAGAGACCCAGTACTTC.

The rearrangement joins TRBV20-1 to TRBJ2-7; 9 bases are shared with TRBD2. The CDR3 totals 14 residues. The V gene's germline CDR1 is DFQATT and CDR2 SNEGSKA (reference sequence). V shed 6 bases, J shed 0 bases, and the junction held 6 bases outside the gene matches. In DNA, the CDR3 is TGCAGTGCCAGCCTAGCGGGAAGCTCCTACGAGCAGTACTTC. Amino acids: CSASLAGSSYEQYF.

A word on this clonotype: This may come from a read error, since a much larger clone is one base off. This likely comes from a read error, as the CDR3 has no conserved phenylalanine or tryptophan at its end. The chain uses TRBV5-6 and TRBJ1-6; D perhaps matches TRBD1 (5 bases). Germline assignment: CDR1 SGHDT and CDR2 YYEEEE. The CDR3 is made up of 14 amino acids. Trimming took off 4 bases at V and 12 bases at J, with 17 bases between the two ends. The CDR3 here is CASSARQLARPLHL. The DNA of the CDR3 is TGTGCCAGCAGCGCCCGACAGCTAGCTAGACCCCTCCACCTT.

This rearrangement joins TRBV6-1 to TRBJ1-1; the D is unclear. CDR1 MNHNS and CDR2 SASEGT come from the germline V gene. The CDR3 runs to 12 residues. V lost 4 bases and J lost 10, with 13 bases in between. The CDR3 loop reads CASSGRSVGAFF. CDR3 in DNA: TGTGCCAGCAGTGGGCGTTCGGTAGGAGCTTTCTTT.

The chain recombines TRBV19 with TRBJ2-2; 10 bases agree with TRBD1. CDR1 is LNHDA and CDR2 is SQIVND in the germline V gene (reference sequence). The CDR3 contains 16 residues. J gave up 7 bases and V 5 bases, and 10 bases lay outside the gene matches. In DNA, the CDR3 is TGTGCCAGTAGTTTCCCGGGACAGGGGACGGACGGGGAGCTGTTTTTT. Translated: CASSFPGQGTDGELFF.

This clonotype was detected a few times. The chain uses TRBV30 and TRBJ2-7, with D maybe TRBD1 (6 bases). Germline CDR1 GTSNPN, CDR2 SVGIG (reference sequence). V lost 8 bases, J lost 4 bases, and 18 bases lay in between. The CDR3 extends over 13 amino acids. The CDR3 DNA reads TGTGCCGGTCTGCGAGGGGGTCTGTACGAGCAGTACTTC. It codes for CAGLRGGLYEQYF.

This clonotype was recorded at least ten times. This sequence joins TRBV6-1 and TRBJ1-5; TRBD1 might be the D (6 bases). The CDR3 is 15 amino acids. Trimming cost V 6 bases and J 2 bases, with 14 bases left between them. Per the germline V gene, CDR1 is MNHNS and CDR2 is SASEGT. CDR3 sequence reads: CASRVRGEGNQPQHF. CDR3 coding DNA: TGTGCCAGCAGGGTAAGGGGGGAGGGCAATCAGCCCCAGCATTTT.

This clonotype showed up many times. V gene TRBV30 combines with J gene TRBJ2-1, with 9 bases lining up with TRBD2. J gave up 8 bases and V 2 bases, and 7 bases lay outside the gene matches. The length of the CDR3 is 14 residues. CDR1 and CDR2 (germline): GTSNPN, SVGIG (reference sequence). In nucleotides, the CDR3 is TGTGCCTGGAGTCCGGGACTAGCCTCGGATGAGCAGTTCTTC. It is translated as CAWSPGLASDEQFF.

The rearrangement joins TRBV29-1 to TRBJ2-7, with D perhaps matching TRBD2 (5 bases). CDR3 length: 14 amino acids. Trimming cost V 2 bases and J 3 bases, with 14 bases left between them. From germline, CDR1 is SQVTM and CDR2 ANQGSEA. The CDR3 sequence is CSVELGEKHYEQYF. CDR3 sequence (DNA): TGCAGCGTTGAATTGGGAGAAAAACACTACGAGCAGTACTTC.

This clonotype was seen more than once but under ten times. CDR3 residues: CASSPGTGLNEKLFF. The CDR3 DNA reads TGTGCCAGCTCACCTGGGACAGGTCTTAATGAAAAACTGTTTTTT. The chain uses TRBV18 and TRBJ1-4; 8 positions match TRBD1. This CDR3 region has 15 residues. V lost 3 bases, J lost 4 bases, and 4 bases stayed unmatched. Germline V gene data show CDR1 as KGHSH and CDR2 as LQKENI.

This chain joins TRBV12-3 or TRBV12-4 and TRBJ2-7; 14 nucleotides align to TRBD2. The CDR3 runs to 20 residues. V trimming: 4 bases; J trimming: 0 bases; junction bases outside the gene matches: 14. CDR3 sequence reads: CASSSSRLAGGLRLSYEQYF. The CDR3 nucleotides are TGTGCCAGCAGTTCCTCCCGACTAGCGGGGGGGTTACGCCTCTCCTACGAGCAGTACTTC.

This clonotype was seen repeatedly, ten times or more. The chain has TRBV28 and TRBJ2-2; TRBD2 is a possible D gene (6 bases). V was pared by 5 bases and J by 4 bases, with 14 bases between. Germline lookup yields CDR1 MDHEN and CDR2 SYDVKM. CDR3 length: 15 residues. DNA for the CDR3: TGTGCCAGCAGTCCCGGGGGTCTGGGCACCGGGGAGCTGTTTTTT. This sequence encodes CASSPGGLGTGELFF.